Shown below are 25 T cell receptor beta chains from a single sample sequenced in a study of T-cell memory formation after mild COVID-19. TCRdb analysed the 5' RACE reads with MiXCR anew, one entry per CDR3 protein. Seen here are 350,000 to 550,000 distinct CDR3 sequences, 15% to 20% observed once, and the top ten hold roughly a fifth. The sequenced material came from PBMCs or a T cell subset sorted from them (not recorded which). All receptors derive from a man younger than 35 who had mild COVID-19 (a few samples of this study predate the infection). Cell type and time point are not known.

The J gene is TRBJ2-2, the V gene TRBV30, with D perhaps TRBD2 (6 bases). This CDR3 region has 12 residues. The V and J ends lost 5 bases and 6 bases respectively, with 10 bases between them. Per the germline V gene, CDR1 is GTSNPN and CDR2 is SVGIG (reference sequence). CDR3 coding DNA: TGTGCCTGGGGGTCGGGAGCCGGGGAGCTGTTTTTT. Protein sequence: CAWGSGAGELFF.

Here the CDR3 reads CASQGQGESPLHF. The CDR3 bases are TGTGCCAGCCAGGGACAGGGGGAATCACCCCTCCACTTT. This rearrangement joins TRBV3-1 to TRBJ1-6, with 11 nucleotides matching TRBD1. The J segment lost 10 bases and the V segment lost 8 bases, leaving 4 bases of the junction unmatched. The length of the CDR3 is 13 residues. Germline V gives CDR1 LGHDT, CDR2 YNNKEL (reference sequence). Looking up the rest from reference TRBV3-1 and TRBJ1-6 gives the full variable domain: DTAVSQTPKYLVTQMGNDKSIKCEQNLGHDTMYWYKQDSKKFLKIMFSYNNKELIINETVPNRFSPKSPDKAHLNLHINSLELGDSAVYFCASQGQGESPLHFGNGTRLTVT.

The CDR3 bases are TGTGCCAGCAGCTTGCATAGAGACAGCAATCAGCCCCAGCATTTT. It specifies CASSLHRDSNQPQHF. The V call is TRBV7-2, the J call TRBJ1-5; D is ambiguous. V was shortened by 3 bases and J by 1 base, with 10 bases between the two germline ends. The CDR3 contains 15 residues. Per germline, CDR1 SGHTA and CDR2 FQGNSA.

This clonotype came up a few times. The rearrangement uses TRBV12-3 or TRBV12-4 and TRBJ1-6; D remains ambiguous. The CDR3 is made up of 13 amino acids. Deletions cut 6 bases from V and 9 bases from J, with 12 bases between. The DNA for the CDR3 is TGTGCCAGCAGATCAGGATGGAGTTCACCCCTCCACTTT. The encoded protein is CASRSGWSSPLHF.

The chain is built from TRBV5-1 and TRBJ2-5, with D tentatively TRBD1 or TRBD2 (6 bases each). V was shortened by 4 bases and J by 1 base, with 17 bases between the two germline ends. The CDR3 totals 16 residues. Germline values: CDR1 SGHRS, CDR2 YFSETQ. CDR3 protein: CASSVGGVAVQETQYF. The CDR3 DNA sequence: TGCGCCAGCAGCGTCGGGGGCGTCGCAGTCCAAGAGACCCAGTACTTC.

This sequence joins TRBV12-3 or TRBV12-4 and TRBJ2-5; 11 bases map to TRBD2. The CDR3 spans 15 residues. The ends lost 1 base at V and 5 bases at J; junction bases unmatched: 3. Here the CDR3 DNA reads TGTGCCAGCAGTTTAGATCGACTAGCGGGGGAGACCCAGTACTTC. This sequence encodes CASSLDRLAGETQYF.

The chain joins TRBV15 to TRBJ2-3; no clear D gene. From germline, CDR1 is LNHNV and CDR2 YYDKDF (reference sequence). This CDR3 comprises 12 residues. V was trimmed by 3 bases and J by 2 bases, leaving 3 bases between them. The CDR3 spells CATSSLTDTQYF. The CDR3 nucleotides read TGTGCCACCAGCAGCCTCACAGATACGCAGTATTTT.

This chain connects TRBV12-3 or TRBV12-4 to TRBJ2-3; 8 bases match TRBD2. This CDR3 is 14 amino acids long. V was pared by 5 bases and J by 2 bases, with 3 bases of the junction left unmatched. The CDR3 nucleotides are TGTGCCAGCAGTAATAGCGGGGTCACAGATACGCAGTATTTT. Its protein is CASSNSGVTDTQYF.

This clonotype was seen a few times. This chain connects TRBV20-1 to TRBJ2-5, with 7 bases identical to TRBD2. Germline CDR1 DFQATT, CDR2 SNEGSKA (reference sequence). The CDR3 loop spans 14 amino acids. V was clipped by 7 bases and J by 5 bases; unmatched bases: 13. The chain's CDR3 is CSVPRSGGWETQYF. Here the CDR3 DNA reads TGCAGTGTTCCTCGATCGGGGGGATGGGAGACCCAGTACTTC.

This clonotype was detected ten times or more. Here the CDR3 DNA reads TGCGCCAGCACCCCAGAGTTGCGGACTGAAGCTTTCTTT. Translation: CASTPELRTEAFF. The V gene is TRBV4-1, the J gene TRBJ1-1, with D uncertain. In germline, CDR1 is MGHRA, CDR2 YSYEKL. V lost 7 bases to trimming and J lost 5 bases, with 14 bases between them. The CDR3 spans 13 residues.

This chain uses TRBV6-5 with TRBJ1-1; no definite D call. The CDR3 is made up of 17 amino acids. The germline gives CDR1 MNHEY, CDR2 SVGAGI. V gave up 0 bases and J gave up 5 bases, with 19 bases separating them. CDR3 protein: CASSYSSLSSKSTEAFF. As DNA, the CDR3 is TGTGCCAGCAGTTACTCTTCCCTGAGTTCCAAGTCGACTGAAGCTTTCTTT.

The table lists this clonotype with a few counts. This chain uses TRBV2 with TRBJ1-5; D unclear. CDR3 length equals 14 residues. V dropped 6 bases and J dropped 4 bases, with 13 bases sitting between them. Germline V lookup: CDR1 SNHLY, CDR2 FYNNEI. The CDR3 DNA sequence: TGTGCCAGCAGGGAGGTTGGGGAGAATCAGCCCCAGCATTTT. It codes for CASREVGENQPQHF.

This clonotype was observed at least ten times. V usage is TRBV11-2 and J usage is TRBJ2-5; 7 nucleotides line up with TRBD1. Germline values: CDR1 SGHAT, CDR2 FQNNGV. V lost 5 bases, J lost 1 base, and 7 bases stayed unmatched. The CDR3 runs 15 residues. CDR3 DNA sequence: TGTGCCAGCAGCGATAGAAGGGACAGCCAAGAGACCCAGTACTTC. This encodes CASSDRRDSQETQYF.

V and J are TRBV12-5 and TRBJ2-3, with a weak D call TRBD2 (7 bases). Trimming pared 4 bases from V and 5 bases from J, leaving 13 bases between. The CDR3 is 14 residues long. The V gene's germline CDR1 is LGHNT and CDR2 FRNRAP. The CDR3 region is CASGSGGWKDTQYF. DNA of the CDR3: TGTGCTAGTGGTTCGGGGGGCTGGAAAGATACGCAGTATTTT.

This rearrangement joins TRBV6-5 to TRBJ2-7; 7 nucleotides agree with TRBD1. The V and J ends lost 5 bases and 2 bases, in that order; junction bases with no gene match: 9. The length of the CDR3 is 15 residues. The germline V gene has CDR1 MNHEY and CDR2 SVGAGI. CDR3 nucleotides: TGTGCCAGCAGTACGACAGGGAGTATTACCTACGAGCAGTACTTC. Its protein product is CASSTTGSITYEQYF.

A few counts support this clonotype. This chain uses TRBV5-5 with TRBJ2-5; D uncertain. The CDR3 spans 14 residues. Germline CDR1 is SGHKS and CDR2 is YYEKEE (reference sequence). V lost 0 bases to trimming and J lost 3 bases, with 9 bases between them. The DNA of the CDR3 is TGTGCCAGCAGCTTGGTCAGACGGGAAGAGACCCAGTACTTC. Translation gives CASSLVRREETQYF.

The rearrangement joins TRBV29-1 to TRBJ2-1; a possible D gene is TRBD1 (6 bases). CDR1 and CDR2 (germline): SQVTM, ANQGSEA. The V end was cut by 4 bases, the J end by 0 bases, with 22 bases between. The CDR3 totals 18 residues. The CDR3 region is CSVVPALQGPSSYNEQFF. The CDR3 DNA follows: TGCAGCGTTGTTCCCGCCCTACAGGGTCCGAGCTCCTACAATGAGCAGTTCTTC.

This clonotype was seen many times. The chain is built from TRBV20-1 and TRBJ1-5, with D perhaps matching TRBD1 (6 bases). From germline, CDR1 is DFQATT and CDR2 SNEGSKA (reference sequence). The CDR3 has 13 residues. V was clipped by 3 bases and J by 2 bases, with 8 bases between them. The DNA for the CDR3 is TGCAGTGCTAGGGGGGCAGGCAATCAGCCCCAGCATTTT. Encoded protein: CSARGAGNQPQHF.

This clonotype appeared many times. The V call is TRBV7-2, the J call TRBJ1-5; D is unclear. CDR1 and CDR2 from the germline V gene are SGHTA and FQGNSA. V was shortened by 5 bases and J by 7 bases, with 9 bases between the two germline ends. CDR3 length: 12 amino acids. The CDR3 region is CASSALGQPQHF. In DNA, the CDR3 is TGTGCCAGCAGCGCGCTCGGCCAGCCCCAGCATTTT.

The sample holds a few counts of this clonotype. The V and J genes are TRBV18 and TRBJ1-3; no reliable D call. V was shortened by 6 bases and J by 0 bases, with 6 bases between the two germline ends. Germline loops: CDR1 KGHSH, CDR2 LQKENI. The CDR3 has 13 residues. CDR3 coding DNA: TGTGCCAGCTCTCTTAACTCTGGAAACACCATATATTTT. Protein product: CASSLNSGNTIYF.

The rearrangement links TRBV5-1 to TRBJ2-7; D not resolved. Germline CDR1 is SGHRS and CDR2 is YFSETQ. The V end lost 5 bases, the J end lost 1 base, and 10 bases lay between the germline ends. The CDR3 extends over 13 amino acids. CDR3 sequence (DNA): TGCGCCAGCAGGCTTAGGCAGTCCTACGAGCAGTACTTC. This translates into CASRLRQSYEQYF.

The gene calls are TRBV4-1 and TRBJ2-1, with 7 nucleotides matching TRBD1. CDR1 MGHRA and CDR2 YSYEKL come from the germline V gene. The CDR3 sequence is 16 residues long. J lost 9 bases, V lost 3 bases, and 14 bases had no gene match. CDR3 coding DNA: TGCGCCAGCAGCCACTTCCCGAAGGGGGCCTCTAGTGAGCAGTTCTTC. It encodes CASSHFPKGASSEQFF.

This clonotype was picked up a small number of times. The chain carries TRBV6-5 and TRBJ1-2, with TRBD1 as a possible D gene (6 bases). The CDR3 runs to 16 residues. CDR1 MNHEY and CDR2 SVGAGI come from the germline V gene. V dropped 0 bases and J dropped 4 bases, with 15 bases sitting between them. CDR3 sequence: CASSYSGALPGYGYTF. The CDR3 DNA is TGTGCCAGCAGTTACTCGGGGGCCCTTCCAGGCTATGGCTACACCTTC.

DNA of the CDR3: TGTGCCAGCAGCATTCAGCGGGGGGGTGGGGAGACCCAGTACTTC. Its translation is CASSIQRGGGETQYF. The chain has TRBV7-2 and TRBJ2-5; TRBD2 aligns across 10 bases. The V gene's germline CDR1 is SGHTA and CDR2 FQGNSA. Unmatched junction bases numbered 8, after V lost 5 bases and J lost 5 bases. CDR3 length equals 15 residues.

The chain carries TRBV12-3 or TRBV12-4 and TRBJ1-2; D remains ambiguous. This CDR3 is built from 11 residues. Trimming removed 3 bases at V and 6 bases at J, with 5 bases between. This chain's CDR3 is CASSFDHGYTF. In DNA, the CDR3 is TGTGCCAGCAGTTTTGATCATGGCTACACCTTC.